This T cell receptor (beta chain) was profiled in a study of control samples from healthy donors and cancer patients. The germline gives CDR1 MNHEY, CDR2 SVGAGI. Deletions cut 6 bases from V and 8 bases from J, with 13 bases between. The CDR3 has 12 residues. Profiling relied on immunoSEQ multiplex PCR, and the TCRdb table lists in-frame clones only, not all of them. The table lists about 410,000 clones, around 90% of them singletons. Sequenced material: PBMCs. The gene calls are TRBV6-5 and TRBJ1-1; D is ambiguous. This receptor was identified in a man between 40 and 49 years old with head and neck cancer. CDR3 region: CASSRRASEAFF. The CDR3 nucleotides read TGTGCCAGCAGCAGACGAGCTTCAGAAGCTTTCTTT.